This T cell receptor (beta chain) derives from a study of tissue T cells after allogeneic stem cell transplantation (dated by TCRdb to the early 2020s). With respect to the entire study: Every GVHD patient received a graft from a donor; several grafts were unmodified and three were CD34-selected to deplete T cells. For tissues with multiple samples, a pathologist reviewed H&E sections and gave sequencing priority to samples with histologically apparent lymphocytes. The study profiled TCR beta repertoires in many tissues obtained from research autopsies of patients with and without GVHD, and also in mouse models of GVHD. On the human side, the study was prospective and observational, with no blinding or randomization. Results the study describes overall, beyond this receptor: Within patients, how anatomically similar tissues were was a major factor shaping TCR repertoire composition, regardless of disease or transplant status. Which tissue TCRs were alloreactive or antigen-specific was not determined in the study, and some of the clones might have been host cells that persisted. Sampling depth was acknowledged as a limitation, and the patient cohort was both small and clinically heterogeneous. Blood and spleen T cells captured only a limited portion of the TCR repertoire detected in tissues, in both patients and mice. Few T cell clones were found to be shared across patients, but shared repertoire signatures across patients were revealed in a tissue-specific fashion by motif-based clustering.

The sample's time point label, in plain terms: human tissue collected at research (rapid) autopsy. Six or seven adult allo-HCT recipients with steroid-refractory GVHD were prospectively enrolled in a research-autopsy study over an approximately 3-year period. Gastrointestinal GVHD was present in all GVHD patients, each of whom received several lines of GVHD-directed therapy, and roughly 5 of these patients also had skin involvement. Autopsy tissues, which were obtained after a median post-mortem interval of approximately 10 hours, included GI sites from esophagus to rectum, liver, skin and lymphoid organs including spleen. Each autopsy specimen was cut in two, with one portion flash-frozen in liquid nitrogen and the remainder formalin-fixed, and the outer muscle layers of GI specimens were removed. Genomic DNA was extracted from frozen tissues using the Mag-Bind Blood & Tissue DNA HDQ 96 Kit on a Chemagic 360 or the DNeasy Blood & Tissue Kit. Because of concern about red blood cell contamination, extracted DNA was further purified using the Genomic DNA Clean & Concentrator-25 kit.

As encoded in the germline V gene (reference sequence), CDR1 is LNHDA while CDR2 is SQIVND. Cut back by 10 bases and 1 base, the V and J ends lie 19 bases apart. Including cysteine and phenylalanine, the CDR3 has 15 amino acids. The DNA shown is the 45-base CDR3, in frame from base 1. Comment on this clone: Which antigen it targets is not known. No much larger clonotype is one base removed from it; base qualities were not supplied.

The protocol used for the library was the immunoSEQ multiplex PCR assay. TCRbeta CDR3 sequencing was performed at survey depth by Adaptive Biotechnologies, and CDR3 sequences, V/J genes, productive frequency and template counts were reported. TCR beta CDR3 regions were amplified from genomic DNA rather than RNA. Turning to the authors' computational methods: Jensen-Shannon divergence was used to quantify pairwise repertoire overlap between tissues, with a value of 1 indicating complete divergence and a value of 0 indicating identical repertoires. Tissues were clustered by single-linkage agglomerative hierarchical clustering of pairwise JSD values and displayed as dendrograms. GLIPH2 was run on all patient samples with simulation_depth 1000, kmer_min_depth 3 and cdr3_length_cutoff 8, and groups with more than two unique CDR3s were retained. A standardized tissue-overlap score was calculated by extrapolating Jaccard GLIPH-group overlap across patients to a standard repertoire size of 1000 clones. Associations of diversity with clinical or experimental variables used linear mixed-effect models with tissue fixed effects and individual random effects. This is the immuneACCESS table as TCRdb keeps it, with only in-frame sequences that have V and J called. A part of the clones is gone; compared with another copy, unresolved V genes explain less than half, and the rest is unexplained. That table supplies the V and J calls and clone size; D and trimming were determined from the DNA. Recorded for this sample are just under 500 clones; 45% to 50% of them occurred a single time. Roughly 80% of the sample goes to the ten largest clones.

Sequences were derived from skin, sampled at autopsy. The V and J genes are TRBV19 and TRBJ1-1; 6 matching bases give a weak D call of TRBD1. The clonotype comes from a female patient aged 40 to 75 with steroid-refractory graft-versus-host disease after an allogeneic stem cell transplant. After a transplant, certain T cells may trace back to the graft donor. The CDR3: CATTPPGARNTEAFF. The nucleotide sequence is TGTGCCACCACCCCCCCAGGGGCCAGGAACACTGAAGCTTTCTTT.